The rows below give T cell receptor beta chains drawn from one sample of a study of memory CD4+ T cells and cytomegalovirus serostatus. Repertoires were generated with immunoSEQ multiplex PCR, while TCRdb's copy carries only in-frame clones and drops some. The data hold 50,000 or so clones, with around 85% observed a single time. Input material: memory CD4+ T cells from blood. These receptor sequences come from an adult in good health and CMV-seronegative. Both conserved end residues are part of each CDR3. D genes are given only for firm matches. Expanded clones are given a class, and other clones once, few, many or no size at all.

d_call: NA
v_call: TRBV5-4
j_call: TRBJ1-4
clone_size: few
cdr3_nt: TGTGCCAGCAGCTCCAGGTCCACCGGTAATGAAAAACTGTTTTTT
cdr3_aa: CASSSRSTGNEKLFF

d_call: TRBD2
v_call: TRBV11-1
j_call: TRBJ2-7
clone_size: NA
cdr3_nt: TGTGCCAGCAGCTTCCCGGGGGGCGGGAGGACCCACGAGCAGTACTTC
cdr3_aa: CASSFPGGGRTHEQYF

d_call: NA
v_call: TRBV7-2
j_call: TRBJ2-1
clone_size: few
cdr3_nt: TGTGCCAGCAGCTTAGGACTAGGGTACAATGAGCAGTTCTTC
cdr3_aa: CASSLGLGYNEQFF

d_call: NA
v_call: TRBV10-3
j_call: TRBJ1-5
clone_size: few
cdr3_nt: TGTGCCATCAGTCCCACAATCGATCAGCCCCAGCATTTT
cdr3_aa: CAISPTIDQPQHF

d_call: TRBD1
v_call: TRBV6-6
j_call: TRBJ1-2
clone_size: NA
cdr3_nt: TGTGCCAGCAGTACTCCGACAGGGTCCTATGGCTACACCTTC
cdr3_aa: CASSTPTGSYGYTF

d_call: NA
v_call: TRBV5-8
j_call: TRBJ1-1
clone_size: NA
cdr3_nt: TGTGCCAGCAGCCGGGGAGGGGTAACGAACACTGAAGCTTTCTTT
cdr3_aa: CASSRGGVTNTEAFF

d_call: NA
v_call: TRBV7-2
j_call: TRBJ2-3
clone_size: NA
cdr3_nt: TGTGCCAGCAGCTTAGTTTGGACTTCCACTAGCACAGATACGCAGTATTTT
cdr3_aa: CASSLVWTSTSTDTQYF

d_call: NA
v_call: TRBV27
j_call: TRBJ1-5
clone_size: few
cdr3_nt: TGTGCCAGCAGTTGGCGGATAGGGGTCCAGCCCCAGCATTTT
cdr3_aa: CASSWRIGVQPQHF

d_call: TRBD1
v_call: TRBV19
j_call: TRBJ1-6
clone_size: NA
cdr3_nt: TGTGCCAGTAAGGAGGGGGCCTCCTATAATTCACCCCTCCACTTT
cdr3_aa: CASKEGASYNSPLHF

d_call: TRBD2
v_call: TRBV9
j_call: TRBJ2-1
clone_size: NA
cdr3_nt: TGTGCCAGCAGCTTCGAAAGCGGGGTGGACTATGAGCAGTTCTTC
cdr3_aa: CASSFESGVDYEQFF

d_call: NA
v_call: TRBV10-3
j_call: TRBJ2-2
clone_size: NA
cdr3_nt: TGTGCCATCAGAGGGAAGACAGACACCGGGGAGCTGTTTTTT
cdr3_aa: CAIRGKTDTGELFF

d_call: TRBD2
v_call: TRBV7-7
j_call: TRBJ2-1
clone_size: NA
cdr3_nt: TGTGCTAGCAGCTTAGGCGGGGGGGAGGCGAATGAGCAGTTCTTC
cdr3_aa: CASSLGGGEANEQFF

d_call: NA
v_call: TRBV6-1
j_call: TRBJ2-1
clone_size: NA
cdr3_nt: TGTGCCAGCAGTGAAAGTCGGGGAACCAATGAGCAGTTCTTC
cdr3_aa: CASSESRGTNEQFF

d_call: TRBD1
v_call: TRBV7-6
j_call: TRBJ2-7
clone_size: once
cdr3_nt: TGTGCCAGCAGCTTGCGGACAGGATCGGAGGCCGAGCAGTACTTC
cdr3_aa: CASSLRTGSEAEQYF

d_call: NA
v_call: TRBV6-1
j_call: TRBJ1-1
clone_size: NA
cdr3_nt: TGTGCCAGCAGTGAATCTAGAGGTCGGACTGAAGCTTTCTTT
cdr3_aa: CASSESRGRTEAFF

d_call: TRBD1
v_call: TRBV7-9
j_call: TRBJ1-4
clone_size: NA
cdr3_nt: TGTGCCAGCAGCACCCGACAGGGTCGAGATGAAAAACTGTTTTTT
cdr3_aa: CASSTRQGRDEKLFF

d_call: NA
v_call: TRBV28
j_call: TRBJ1-1
clone_size: NA
cdr3_nt: TGTGCCAGCCGCCCCCCCGCCCGGAACACTGAAGCTTTCTTT
cdr3_aa: CASRPPARNTEAFF

d_call: NA
v_call: TRBV5-5
j_call: TRBJ2-7
clone_size: NA
cdr3_nt: TGTGCCAGCAGCGGGCCGGGGACAAATTACGAGCAGTACTTC
cdr3_aa: CASSGPGTNYEQYF

d_call: TRBD1
v_call: TRBV10-3
j_call: TRBJ1-6
clone_size: NA
cdr3_nt: TGTGCCATCAGTGCGGGAGGGACAGCGACATCACCCCTCCACTTT
cdr3_aa: CAISAGGTATSPLHF

d_call: NA
v_call: TRBV10-1
j_call: TRBJ1-1
clone_size: NA
cdr3_nt: TGCGCCAGCCTTGAAGCTTTCTTT
cdr3_aa: CASLEAFF

d_call: TRBD1
v_call: TRBV23-1
j_call: TRBJ1-5
clone_size: NA
cdr3_nt: TGCGCCAGCAATCCAGACAGGGGTAACCAGCCCCAGCATTTT
cdr3_aa: CASNPDRGNQPQHF

d_call: NA
v_call: TRBV19
j_call: TRBJ2-7
clone_size: NA
cdr3_nt: TGTGCCAGTAGTAAAGGGGGACCCTACGAGCAGTACTTC
cdr3_aa: CASSKGGPYEQYF

d_call: NA
v_call: TRBV5-1
j_call: TRBJ2-6
clone_size: NA
cdr3_nt: TGCGCCAGCAGTCCGGGTGGGGCCAACGTCCTGACTTTC
cdr3_aa: CASSPGGANVLTF

d_call: NA
v_call: TRBV2
j_call: TRBJ2-2
clone_size: NA
cdr3_nt: TGTGCCAGCAATGAGGATCCTTACTCCGGGGAGCTGTTTTTT
cdr3_aa: CASNEDPYSGELFF

d_call: NA
v_call: TRBV11-2
j_call: TRBJ2-5
clone_size: NA
cdr3_nt: TGTGCCAGCAGTCATGGCCCAGGAGGAGAGACCCAGTACTTC
cdr3_aa: CASSHGPGGETQYF

d_call: NA
v_call: TRBV11-3
j_call: TRBJ2-1
clone_size: NA
cdr3_nt: TGTGCCAGCAGCTTAGGGACTCCCTACAATGAGCAGTTCTTC
cdr3_aa: CASSLGTPYNEQFF

d_call: NA
v_call: TRBV5-1
j_call: TRBJ2-1
clone_size: once
cdr3_nt: TGCGCCAGCGGCCGAGGCGGTTCGGATGAGCAGTTCTTC
cdr3_aa: CASGRGGSDEQFF

d_call: NA
v_call: TRBV7-2
j_call: TRBJ2-7
clone_size: NA
cdr3_nt: TGTGCCAGCAGCTTATCGAAGGGTGTCAACGAGCAGTACTTC
cdr3_aa: CASSLSKGVNEQYF

d_call: NA
v_call: TRBV10-3
j_call: TRBJ2-4
clone_size: NA
cdr3_nt: TGTGCCATCAGTGACCGTTCCATAGCCAAAAACATTCAGTACTTC
cdr3_aa: CAISDRSIAKNIQYF

d_call: NA
v_call: TRBV13
j_call: TRBJ2-1
clone_size: NA
cdr3_nt: TGTGCCAGCAGCTTAGGGGGGCCAAGCTCCTACAATGAGCAGTTCTTC
cdr3_aa: CASSLGGPSSYNEQFF

d_call: TRBD1
v_call: TRBV6-1
j_call: TRBJ1-6
clone_size: NA
cdr3_nt: TGTGCCAGCAGTGACAGGGGGTCCTATAATTCACCCCTCCACTTT
cdr3_aa: CASSDRGSYNSPLHF

d_call: NA
v_call: TRBV9
j_call: TRBJ2-1
clone_size: few
cdr3_nt: TGTGCCAGCAGCGTAGAATATAGCTCCTACAATGAGCAGTTCTTC
cdr3_aa: CASSVEYSSYNEQFF

d_call: TRBD2
v_call: TRBV29-1
j_call: TRBJ2-5
clone_size: few
cdr3_nt: TGCAGCGGAATCCCTAGCGGGAAACAAGAGACCCAGTACTTC
cdr3_aa: CSGIPSGKQETQYF

d_call: NA
v_call: TRBV7-2
j_call: TRBJ1-2
clone_size: NA
cdr3_nt: TGTGCCAGCACCTTGAGACGGGACTCTGGCTACACCTTC
cdr3_aa: CASTLRRDSGYTF

d_call: TRBD1
v_call: TRBV9
j_call: TRBJ1-4
clone_size: NA
cdr3_nt: TGTGCCAGCAGCGGAGGGGGACAGGGCTTTACTAATGAAAAACTGTTTTTT
cdr3_aa: CASSGGGQGFTNEKLFF

d_call: NA
v_call: TRBV18
j_call: TRBJ1-1
clone_size: NA
cdr3_nt: TGTGCCAGCTCACCCGGCGGGGGATCTAACACTGAAGCTTTCTTT
cdr3_aa: CASSPGGGSNTEAFF

d_call: NA
v_call: TRBV6-1
j_call: TRBJ1-3
clone_size: NA
cdr3_nt: TGTGCCAGCAGTGAATTGGACCCGCCCCCATATTTT
cdr3_aa: CASSELDPPPYF

d_call: TRBD1
v_call: TRBV29-1
j_call: TRBJ2-2
clone_size: NA
cdr3_nt: TGCAGCGGCCGGGACAGGGTAACCGGGGAGCTGTTTTTT
cdr3_aa: CSGRDRVTGELFF

d_call: NA
v_call: TRBV18
j_call: TRBJ1-1
clone_size: NA
cdr3_nt: TGTGCCAGCTCACCGGGTTCGAGCGATCGAGCTTTCTTT
cdr3_aa: CASSPGSSDRAFF

d_call: NA
v_call: TRBV5-3
j_call: TRBJ2-1
clone_size: NA
cdr3_nt: TGTGCCAGAAGCTGTGAAACAGGGTGTTGCGACAATGAGCAGTTCTTC
cdr3_aa: CARSCETGCCDNEQFF

d_call: NA
v_call: TRBV7-2
j_call: TRBJ1-3
clone_size: once
cdr3_nt: TGTGCCAGCAGCTTAGTCCGGTCTGGAAACACCATATATTTT
cdr3_aa: CASSLVRSGNTIYF

d_call: NA
v_call: TRBV28
j_call: TRBJ2-7
clone_size: NA
cdr3_nt: TGTGCCAGCAGCCTAGGACAGTACGAGCAGTACTTC
cdr3_aa: CASSLGQYEQYF

d_call: TRBD2
v_call: TRBV5-5
j_call: TRBJ2-7
clone_size: NA
cdr3_nt: TGTGCCAGCAGCTTGCTAGCGGGAGGGGTCTACGAGCAGTACTTC
cdr3_aa: CASSLLAGGVYEQYF

d_call: NA
v_call: TRBV14
j_call: TRBJ1-1
clone_size: once
cdr3_nt: TGTGCCAGCAGCCAGGGCCCCTGGGTCGCTTTCTTT
cdr3_aa: CASSQGPWVAFF

d_call: NA
v_call: TRBV27
j_call: TRBJ1-2
clone_size: NA
cdr3_nt: TGTGCCAGCTCTCGGACAGTCAACTATGGCTACACCTTC
cdr3_aa: CASSRTVNYGYTF

d_call: NA
v_call: TRBV20-1
j_call: TRBJ2-3
clone_size: NA
cdr3_nt: TGCAGTGCTAGGGGAGATACGCAGTATTTT
cdr3_aa: CSARGDTQYF

d_call: NA
v_call: TRBV9
j_call: TRBJ2-1
clone_size: NA
cdr3_nt: TGTGCCAGCAGCCAAACACCGGGGGGCGGGGAGCAGTTCTTC
cdr3_aa: CASSQTPGGGEQFF

d_call: TRBD1
v_call: TRBV20-1
j_call: TRBJ2-1
clone_size: NA
cdr3_nt: TGCAGTGGTAGTGACAGGGATGAGCAGTTCTTC
cdr3_aa: CSGSDRDEQFF

d_call: NA
v_call: TRBV2
j_call: TRBJ2-7
clone_size: NA
cdr3_nt: TGTGCCAGCAGAGTCCAGGGTTCCTCCGAGCAGTACTTC
cdr3_aa: CASRVQGSSEQYF

d_call: NA
v_call: TRBV18
j_call: TRBJ2-3
clone_size: NA
cdr3_nt: TGTGCCAGCTCACCCGGAAAACTTCTAAGCACAGATACGCAGTATTTT
cdr3_aa: CASSPGKLLSTDTQYF

d_call: NA
v_call: TRBV18
j_call: TRBJ1-2
clone_size: few
cdr3_nt: TGTGCCAGCCTACGGGAGAACTATGGCTACACCTTC
cdr3_aa: CASLRENYGYTF

d_call: NA
v_call: TRBV19
j_call: TRBJ1-2
clone_size: once
cdr3_nt: TGTGCCAGTAGGACCGGGAACAGGGCAGGCTACACCTTC
cdr3_aa: CASRTGNRAGYTF

d_call: TRBD2
v_call: TRBV30
j_call: TRBJ2-1
clone_size: NA
cdr3_nt: TGTGCCTGGACCGGGCTAGCGGGAAGCGAGCAGTTCTTC
cdr3_aa: CAWTGLAGSEQFF

d_call: NA
v_call: TRBV19
j_call: TRBJ2-3
clone_size: medium-sized
cdr3_nt: TGTGCCGCCAGCGGGCCAAGCACAGATACGCAGTATTTT
cdr3_aa: CAASGPSTDTQYF

d_call: NA
v_call: TRBV5-6
j_call: TRBJ2-3
clone_size: NA
cdr3_nt: TGTGCCAGCAGTCGTAACACAGATACGCAGTATTTT
cdr3_aa: CASSRNTDTQYF

d_call: TRBD2
v_call: TRBV7-8
j_call: TRBJ2-1
clone_size: few
cdr3_nt: TGTGCCAGCAGCTCTAATCGACTAGCGGGAGGGGTTTCACCCCGAAACAATGAGCAGTTCTTC
cdr3_aa: CASSSNRLAGGVSPRNNEQFF

d_call: NA
v_call: TRBV9
j_call: TRBJ1-5
clone_size: NA
cdr3_nt: TGTGCCAGCAGCGTAGGGCCCGCAGGAGACCAGCCCCAGCATTTT
cdr3_aa: CASSVGPAGDQPQHF

d_call: NA
v_call: TRBV5-4
j_call: TRBJ2-5
clone_size: NA
cdr3_nt: TGTGCCAGCAGTCAGGGCCAAGAGACCCAGTACTTC
cdr3_aa: CASSQGQETQYF